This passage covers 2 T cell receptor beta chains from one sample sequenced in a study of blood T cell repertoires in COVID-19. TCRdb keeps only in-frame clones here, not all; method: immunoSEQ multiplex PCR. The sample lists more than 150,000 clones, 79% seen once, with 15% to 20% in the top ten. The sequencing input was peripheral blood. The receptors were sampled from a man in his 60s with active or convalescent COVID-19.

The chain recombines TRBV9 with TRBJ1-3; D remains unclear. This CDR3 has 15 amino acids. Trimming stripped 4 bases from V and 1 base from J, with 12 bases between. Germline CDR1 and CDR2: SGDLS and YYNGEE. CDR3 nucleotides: TGTGCCAGCAGCCCAACCACTTGGTCTGGAAACACCATATATTTT. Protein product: CASSPTTWSGNTIYF.

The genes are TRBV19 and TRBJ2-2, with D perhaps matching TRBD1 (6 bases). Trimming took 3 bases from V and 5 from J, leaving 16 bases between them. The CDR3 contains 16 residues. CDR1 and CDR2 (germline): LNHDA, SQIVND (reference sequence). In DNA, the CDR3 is TGTGCCAGTAGTATCAAAGGGGGACGGGGAACCGGGGAGCTGTTTTTT. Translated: CASSIKGGRGTGELFF.